This T cell receptor (beta chain) was found in a study of blood T cell repertoires in COVID-19. The CDR3 has 15 residues. Repertoires were generated with immunoSEQ multiplex PCR, while TCRdb's copy carries only in-frame clones and drops some. The table includes around 97,000 clones, approximately 90% detected once. Material for sequencing was peripheral blood. The V and J genes are TRBV21-1 and TRBJ2-7; the D segment call TRBD2 is taken from the table without a DNA check. TRBV21-1 is reported as a pseudogene. The sequence was collected from a human donor in a cohort sampled during active COVID-19. CDR3 sequence: CASSKAPGSSYEQYF. CDR3 in DNA: TGTGCCAGCAGCAAAGCCCCCGGGTCCTCCTACGAGCAGTACTTC.